The 17 T cell receptor beta chains reported below all come from one sample, sequenced in a study of T cells after somatic rescue of genetic block. Some clones are missing from TCRdb's copy, which holds only in-frame ones; the method was immunoSEQ multiplex PCR. The repertoire holds more than 70,000 clones, with 75% to 90% as singletons. Input material: peripheral blood mononuclear cells (PBMCs). The receptors were gathered from a woman younger than 30.

V is TRBV7-9 and J is TRBJ2-1; the match to TRBD1 covers 7 bases. J gave up 8 bases and V 5 bases, and 12 bases lay outside the gene matches. Germline V gene data show CDR1 as SEHNR and CDR2 as FQNEAQ (reference sequence). This CDR3 contains 15 residues. The CDR3 DNA sequence: TGTGCCAGCAGCCAAGGACAGGCCCCGGGATATGAGCAGTTCTTC. Protein product: CASSQGQAPGYEQFF.

The rearrangement uses TRBV27 and TRBJ2-1; TRBD2 matches at 12 bases. This CDR3 comprises 20 residues. Germline-derived CDR1 and CDR2 are MNHEY and SMNVEV (reference sequence). V trimming: 5 bases; J trimming: 2 bases; junction bases outside the gene matches: 16. CDR3 bases: TGTGCCAGCAGTCCGCCCGGTCCTAGCGGGAGGGCCGGGACCTACAATGAGCAGTTCTTC. It codes for CASSPPGPSGRAGTYNEQFF.

Remarks on this clone: Other DNA sequences in this specimen translate into the identical CDR3. The chain combines TRBV4-2 with TRBJ2-3; 7 nucleotides match TRBD1. Germline CDR1 reads LGHNA; CDR2 reads YNFKEQ. V lost 1 base to trimming and J lost 1 base; unmatched junction nucleotides: 11. The CDR3 is 18 residues long. The CDR3 here is CASSQGAGQAGGTDTQYF. CDR3 DNA: TGTGCCAGCAGCCAAGGAGCCGGACAGGCCGGCGGCACAGATACGCAGTATTTT.

V is TRBV5-1 and J is TRBJ1-4; 7 bases line up with TRBD1. This CDR3 is built from 15 residues. From germline, CDR1 is SGHRS and CDR2 YFSETQ. Trimming removed 0 bases from V and 8 bases from J; junction bases left unmatched: 7. The CDR3 spells CASSLGDSIVEKLFF. CDR3 DNA: TGCGCCAGCAGCTTGGGGGACAGTATTGTGGAAAAACTGTTTTTT.

V usage is TRBV10-3 and J usage is TRBJ2-3; 9 bases fit TRBD2. The J segment lost 8 bases and the V segment lost 11 bases, leaving 20 bases of the junction unmatched. Germline V lookup: CDR1 ENHRY, CDR2 SYGVKD. The CDR3 covers 16 residues. The CDR3 region is CAVSASSGTSLATQYF. The CDR3 coding sequence is TGTGCCGTCTCCGCCTCTAGCGGGACCTCCTTGGCTACGCAGTATTTT.

In nucleotides, the CDR3 is TGTGCCAGCAGCCCACCGGCGGGGACAGGATACTACGAGCAGTACTTC. It is translated as CASSPPAGTGYYEQYF. The chain recombines TRBV4-2 with TRBJ2-7; 8 nucleotides agree with TRBD1. In germline, CDR1 is LGHNA, CDR2 YNFKEQ. The CDR3 loop spans 16 amino acids. J lost 3 bases, V lost 4 bases, and 11 bases had no gene match.

The V and J genes are TRBV4-2 and TRBJ2-3; D remains ambiguous. This CDR3 spans 13 amino acids. V lost 3 bases, J lost 0 bases, and 4 bases lay in between. CDR1 is LGHNA and CDR2 is YNFKEQ in the germline V gene. The CDR3 is CASSHESTDTQYF. CDR3 bases: TGTGCCAGCAGCCACGAGAGCACAGATACGCAGTATTTT.

The chain recombines TRBV5-4 with TRBJ2-3, with 7 bases fitting TRBD2. Germline V lookup: CDR1 SGHNT, CDR2 YYREEE (reference sequence). Trimming at V came to 2 bases and at J to 0 bases, leaving 3 bases not matched to a gene. The CDR3 spans 15 residues. CDR3 region: CASSFPSGSTDTQYF. CDR3 coding DNA: TGTGCCAGCAGCTTCCCTAGCGGAAGCACAGATACGCAGTATTTT.

The V call is TRBV11-2, the J call TRBJ2-7; tentative D call: TRBD2 (6 bases). The CDR3 totals 16 residues. V lost 2 bases to trimming and J lost 4 bases, with 18 bases between them. Germline assignment: CDR1 SGHAT and CDR2 FQNNGV. The CDR3 DNA reads TGTGCCAGCAGCTTAACCCCCGGGCGGGATATGTACGAGCAGTACTTC. This codes for CASSLTPGRDMYEQYF. Full variable domain (outside the CDR3, taken from reference TRBV11-2 and TRBJ2-7): EAGVAQSPRYKIIEKRQSVAFWCNPISGHATLYWYQQILGQGPKLLIQFQNNGVVDDSQLPKDRFSAERLKGVDSTLKIQPAKLEDSAVYLCASSLTPGRDMYEQYFGPGTRLTVT.

This clone was counted a single time. CDR3 in amino acids: CASKGPLPSGNTIYF. CDR3 DNA sequence: TGTGCCAGTAAGGGTCCGCTACCCTCTGGAAACACCATATATTTT. This rearrangement joins TRBV19 to TRBJ1-3; D gene ambiguous. This CDR3 has 15 residues. The germline V and J ends were trimmed by 7 bases and 0 bases, with 13 bases remaining between them. From germline, CDR1 is LNHDA and CDR2 SQIVND (reference sequence).

Here the CDR3 DNA reads TGTGCCAGCAGCGCCGGGACTAGCGGACCGTACAATGAGCAGTTCTTC. It is translated as CASSAGTSGPYNEQFF. This chain joins TRBV7-3 and TRBJ2-1, with 11 bases matching TRBD2. Germline CDR1 reads SGHTA; CDR2 reads FQGTGA. The V segment lost 5 bases and the J segment 4 bases; nucleotides outside the gene matches: 7. This CDR3 spans 16 amino acids.

The V gene is TRBV19, the J gene TRBJ1-2; no clear D gene. V was clipped by 5 bases and J by 0 bases, with 7 bases between them. Germline CDR1 and CDR2: LNHDA and SQIVND (reference sequence). The CDR3 totals 13 residues. In DNA, the CDR3 is TGTGCCAGTAGTGTTGGGACTAACTATGGCTACACCTTC. Amino acid sequence: CASSVGTNYGYTF.

The count of this clone is one. The V gene is TRBV27, the J gene TRBJ2-7, with 8 bases identical to TRBD2. The CDR3 loop spans 15 amino acids. The germline gives CDR1 MNHEY, CDR2 SMNVEV (reference sequence). V lost 0 bases to trimming and J lost 2 bases; unmatched junction nucleotides: 3. This CDR3 reads CASSLSAGGPYEQYF. CDR3 coding DNA: TGTGCCAGCAGTTTATCGGCGGGAGGCCCCTACGAGCAGTACTTC.

This clone appeared a single time. V usage is TRBV5-1 and J usage is TRBJ1-4; no reliable D call. Germline V gene lookup returns CDR1 SGHRS and CDR2 YFSETQ. The CDR3 spans 14 residues. V dropped 1 base and J dropped 1 base, with 5 bases sitting between them. This CDR3 is CASSLHGTNEKLFF. CDR3 bases: TGCGCCAGCAGCTTGCATGGAACTAATGAAAAACTGTTTTTT.

The chain recombines TRBV5-4 with TRBJ1-1; D unresolved. Germline V lookup: CDR1 SGHNT, CDR2 YYREEE (reference sequence). V was clipped by 5 bases and J by 0 bases, with 8 bases between them. This CDR3 is built from 13 residues. This CDR3 reads CASSGGLNTEAFF. CDR3 nucleotide sequence: TGTGCCAGCAGTGGTGGCTTGAACACTGAAGCTTTCTTT.

The gene calls are TRBV27 and TRBJ2-1; the match to TRBD2 covers 7 bases. This CDR3 contains 15 residues. CDR1 is MNHEY, CDR2 SMNVEV, per germline (reference sequence). The V segment lost 2 bases and the J segment 10 bases; nucleotides outside the gene matches: 11. CDR3 DNA sequence: TGTGCCAGCAGTTTAGTCGGCGGGAGCTCTTTCGAGCAGTTCTTC. Amino acids: CASSLVGGSSFEQFF.

The CDR3 DNA is TGTGCTAGTGCCCGAGACACGGTGAACACTGAAGCTTTCTTT. It encodes CASARDTVNTEAFF. The gene calls are TRBV12-5 and TRBJ1-1; D not resolved. The CDR3 runs 14 residues. With 7 bases removed from V and 0 bases from J, the gap between germline ends came to 12 bases. CDR1 is LGHNT, CDR2 FRNRAP, per germline.